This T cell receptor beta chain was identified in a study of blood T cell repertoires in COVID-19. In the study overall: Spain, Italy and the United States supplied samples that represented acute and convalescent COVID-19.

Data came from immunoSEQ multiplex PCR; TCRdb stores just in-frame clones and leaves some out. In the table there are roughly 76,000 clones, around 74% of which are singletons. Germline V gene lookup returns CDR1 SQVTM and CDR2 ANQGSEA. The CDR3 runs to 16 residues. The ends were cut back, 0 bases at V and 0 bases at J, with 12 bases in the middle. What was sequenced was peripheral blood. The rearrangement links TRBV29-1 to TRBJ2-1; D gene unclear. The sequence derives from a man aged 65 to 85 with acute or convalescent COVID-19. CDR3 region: CSVEDWAQSSYNEQFF. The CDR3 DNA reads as TGCAGCGTTGAAGATTGGGCCCAGAGCTCCTACAATGAGCAGTTCTTC.